This T cell receptor (beta chain) was captured in a study of long-term antiretroviral therapy in people with HIV. They ran version v3.0 of the immunoSEQ assay at survey level. Libraries were prepared by immunoSEQ multiplex PCR; TCRdb keeps only in-frame clonotypes and omits some of them. This sample has approximately 20,000 clones, with around 84% found just once. General observations from the study: Controls had broader CDR3 length ranges than HIV repertoires did. The clones with expansion before ART were dominant in the repertoire at all time points.

Concerning this clone itself: The antigen is undetermined.

Trimming left V 4 bases short and J 3 bases short, with 7 bases between. The germline gives CDR1 MRHNA, CDR2 SNTAGT. The CDR3 extends over 13 amino acids. The chain is built from TRBV6-4 and TRBJ1-5; D unresolved. This receptor was identified in a man aged 18 to 30 with HIV. Material: unsorted PBMCs, obtained 0.9 years after starting antiretroviral therapy. The CDR3: CASSVGSNQPQHF. The CDR3, as DNA: TGTGCCAGCAGTGTAGGGTCCAATCAGCCCCAGCATTTT.